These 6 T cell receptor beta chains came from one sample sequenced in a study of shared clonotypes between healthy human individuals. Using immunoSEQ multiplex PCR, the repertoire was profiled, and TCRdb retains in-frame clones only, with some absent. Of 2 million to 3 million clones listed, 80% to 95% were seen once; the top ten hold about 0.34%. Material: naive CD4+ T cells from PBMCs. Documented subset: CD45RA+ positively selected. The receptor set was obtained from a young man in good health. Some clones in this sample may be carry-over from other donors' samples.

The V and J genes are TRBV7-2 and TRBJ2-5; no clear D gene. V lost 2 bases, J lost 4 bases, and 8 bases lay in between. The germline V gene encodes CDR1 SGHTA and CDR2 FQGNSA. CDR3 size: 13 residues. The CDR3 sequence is CASSLTLRETQYF. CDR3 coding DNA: TGTGCCAGCAGCTTAACTCTGCGAGAGACCCAGTACTTC.

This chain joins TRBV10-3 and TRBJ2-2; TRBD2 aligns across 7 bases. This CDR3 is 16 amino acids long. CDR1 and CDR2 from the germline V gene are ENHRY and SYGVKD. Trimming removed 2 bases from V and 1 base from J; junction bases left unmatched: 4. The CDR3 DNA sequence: TGTGCCATCAGTGAGATGGGAGGGATGAACACCGGGGAGCTGTTTTTT. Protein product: CAISEMGGMNTGELFF.

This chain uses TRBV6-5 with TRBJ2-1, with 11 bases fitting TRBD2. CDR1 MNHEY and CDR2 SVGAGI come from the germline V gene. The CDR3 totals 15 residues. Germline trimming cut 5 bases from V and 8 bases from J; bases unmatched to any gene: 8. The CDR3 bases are TGTGCCAGCAGTAAACTAGCGGGAGTTTCGGATGAGCAGTTCTTC. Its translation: CASSKLAGVSDEQFF.

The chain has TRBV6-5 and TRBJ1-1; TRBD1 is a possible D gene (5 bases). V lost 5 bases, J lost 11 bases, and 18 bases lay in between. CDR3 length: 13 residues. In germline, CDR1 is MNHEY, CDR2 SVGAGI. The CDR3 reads CASSPNVGARAFF. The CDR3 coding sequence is TGTGCCAGCAGTCCGAACGTAGGGGCGCGGGCTTTCTTT.

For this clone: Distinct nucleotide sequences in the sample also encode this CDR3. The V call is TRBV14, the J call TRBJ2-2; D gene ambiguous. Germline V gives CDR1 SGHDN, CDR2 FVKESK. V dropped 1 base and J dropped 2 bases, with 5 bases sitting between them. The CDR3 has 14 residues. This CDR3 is CASSQGLNTGELFF. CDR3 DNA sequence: TGTGCCAGCAGCCAAGGTCTTAACACCGGGGAGCTGTTTTTT.

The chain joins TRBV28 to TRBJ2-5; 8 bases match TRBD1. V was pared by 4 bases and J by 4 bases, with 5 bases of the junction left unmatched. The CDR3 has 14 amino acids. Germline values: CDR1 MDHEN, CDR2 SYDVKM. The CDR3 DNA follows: TGTGCCAGCAGTTCGGGACAGGAAGGAGAGACCCAGTACTTC. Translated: CASSSGQEGETQYF.